Listed below are T cell receptor beta chains from one sample, sequenced in a study of neoadjuvant nivolumab and ipilimumab in lung cancer. This table comes from immunoSEQ multiplex PCR, and its TCRdb copy is limited to in-frame clones, with some not included. This sample has approximately 29,000 clones, with 83% found just once. This specimen consisted of tumor tissue, obtained after neoadjuvant nivolumab, alone or with ipilimumab, at or shortly before surgery. Receptor source: an adult with non-small cell lung cancer. The CDR3 runs from the conserved cysteine through the conserved F or W. A D gene is named only where the DNA matches it firmly. A row's size may be missing; if present it is once, few, many or a size class.

v_gene,j_gene,d_gene,abundance,CDR3aa,CDR3nt
TRBV20-1,TRBJ1-1,.,.,CSARGQTEAFF,TGCAGTGCTAGAGGACAAACTGAAGCTTTCTTT
TRBV7-3,TRBJ2-2,TRBD1,.,CASSPRDRGHTGELFF,TGTGCCAGCAGCCCTAGGGACAGGGGGCACACCGGGGAGCTGTTTTTT
TRBV5-1,TRBJ2-2,TRBD2,.,CASSILGLAAGELFF,TGCGCCAGCAGCATACTCGGACTAGCGGCCGGGGAGCTGTTTTTT
TRBV7-9,TRBJ2-3,TRBD2,.,CASSLPRGFGGGRTDTQYF,TGTGCCAGCAGCTTACCCCGAGGGTTCGGGGGGGGGAGAACAGATACGCAGTATTTT
TRBV28,TRBJ1-6,.,.,CASKRGRDGSPLHF,TGTGCCAGTAAACGGGGCAGGGATGGTTCACCCCTCCACTTT
TRBV7-6,TRBJ2-1,TRBD2,.,CASSLVERGDNNEQFF,TGTGCCAGCAGCTTAGTTGAGCGGGGGGACAACAATGAGCAGTTCTTC
TRBV7-2,TRBJ2-7,TRBD1,.,CASSPRQGPYEQYF,TGTGCCAGCAGCCCAAGACAGGGACCCTACGAGCAGTACTTC
TRBV7-2,TRBJ2-7,.,.,CASSWRRTVLYEQYF,TGTGCCAGCAGCTGGCGCCGTACGGTTCTGTACGAGCAGTACTTC
TRBV6-1,TRBJ2-5,.,few,CASWEDSPVTQYF,TGTGCCAGCTGGGAGGACAGCCCGGTGACCCAGTACTTC
TRBV6-6,TRBJ1-5,TRBD1,.,CASSTEQGASNQPQHF,TGTGCCAGCAGTACCGAACAGGGGGCGAGCAATCAGCCCCAGCATTTT
TRBV11-1,TRBJ2-2,TRBD1,few,CASSKTGRDGELFF,TGTGCCAGCAGCAAGACAGGGAGAGACGGGGAGCTGTTTTTT
TRBV7-9,TRBJ2-3,.,.,CASTPISSSTDTQYF,TGTGCCAGCACCCCGATTAGTTCTAGCACAGATACGCAGTATTTT
TRBV6-1,TRBJ1-6,.,.,CASSEGVYNSPLHF,TGTGCCAGCAGTGAGGGGGTCTATAATTCACCCCTCCACTTT
TRBV27,TRBJ1-5,TRBD1,.,CASSYRGWGNQPQHF,TGTGCCAGCAGTTACAGGGGTTGGGGCAATCAGCCCCAGCATTTT
TRBV27,TRBJ2-3,.,once,CASRGYTDTQYF,TGTGCCAGCAGGGGGTACACAGATACGCAGTATTTT
TRBV6-5,TRBJ2-1,TRBD2,few,CASSQGTSGSSEQFF,TGTGCCAGCAGTCAGGGGACTAGCGGGAGTAGTGAGCAGTTCTTC
TRBV6-5,TRBJ2-1,TRBD2,.,CASSYLGGDEQFF,TGTGCCAGCAGTTACTTGGGGGGGGATGAGCAGTTCTTC